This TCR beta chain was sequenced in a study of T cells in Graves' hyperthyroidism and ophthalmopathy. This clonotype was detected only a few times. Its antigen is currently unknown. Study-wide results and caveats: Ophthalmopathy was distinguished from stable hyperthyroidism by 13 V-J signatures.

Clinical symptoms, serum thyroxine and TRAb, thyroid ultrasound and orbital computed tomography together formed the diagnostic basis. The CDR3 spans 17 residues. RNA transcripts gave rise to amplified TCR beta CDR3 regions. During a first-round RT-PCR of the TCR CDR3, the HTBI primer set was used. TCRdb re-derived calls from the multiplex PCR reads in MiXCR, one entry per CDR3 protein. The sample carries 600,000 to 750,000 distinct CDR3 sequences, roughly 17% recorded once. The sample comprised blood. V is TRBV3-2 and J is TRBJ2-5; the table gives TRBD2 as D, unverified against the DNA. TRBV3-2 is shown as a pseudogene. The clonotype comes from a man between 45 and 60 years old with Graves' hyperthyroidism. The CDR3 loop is CASSQGRTSGRGETQYF. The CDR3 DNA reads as TGTGCCAGCAGCCAAGGCCGGACTAGCGGGAGGGGGGAGACCCAGTACTTC.